This paragraph reports one T cell receptor (beta chain). Its antigen is not identified. A much larger clone lies a single base off, so this may be a read error. Peripheral blood, about 10 milliliters per donor, was collected. The sample is drawn from a study of blood T cells in healthy people across ages. Study information: Template-switching capture recovered about one barcoded beta molecule per two T cells. General study findings and limits: Naive T cell percentage showed a strong correlation with the diversity of TCR beta.

There are 14 residues in the CDR3. CDR1 and CDR2 (germline): SNHLY, FYNNEI. V gave up 6 bases and J gave up 10 bases; unmatched junction bases: 12. PCR was performed a second time for about 7 to 11 cycles using a sample-barcoded 5' primer and a J-beta primer mix. Sequencing recovered at least 2.5 million CDR3-containing paired-end reads from each sample. MiXCR, applied by TCRdb to the 5' RACE reads, yields one record per CDR3 protein. The sample carries 350,000 to 450,000 distinct CDR3 sequences, roughly half recorded once. Sample: blood. This sequence was found in a man in his sixties in good health. V is TRBV2 and J is TRBJ1-2; 9 nucleotides line up with TRBD1. As DNA, the CDR3 is TGTGCCAGCAGAGCCCCCCGGGACAGGGCAGACTACACCTTC. This codes for CASRAPRDRADYTF. The full variable domain, in which reference TRBV2 and TRBJ1-2 provide the parts outside the CDR3, is EPEVTQTPSHQVTQMGQEVILRCVPISNHLYFYWYRQILGQKVEFLVSFYNNEISEKSEIFDDQFSVERPDGSNFTLKIRSTKLEDSAMYFCASRAPRDRADYTFGSGTRLTVV.